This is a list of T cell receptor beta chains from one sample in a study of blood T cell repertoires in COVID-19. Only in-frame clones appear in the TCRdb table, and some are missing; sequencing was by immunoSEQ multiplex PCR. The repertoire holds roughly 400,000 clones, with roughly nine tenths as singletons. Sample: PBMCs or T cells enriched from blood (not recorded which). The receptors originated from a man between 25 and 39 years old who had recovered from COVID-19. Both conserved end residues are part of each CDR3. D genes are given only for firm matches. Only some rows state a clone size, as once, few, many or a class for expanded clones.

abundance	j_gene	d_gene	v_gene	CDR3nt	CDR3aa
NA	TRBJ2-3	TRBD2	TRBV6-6	TGTGCCAGCAGTTACGCGGGAGGGGTGTCAGATACGCAGTATTTT	CASSYAGGVSDTQYF
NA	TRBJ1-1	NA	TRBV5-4	TGTGCCAGCAACCCACTGTCAGGGGCTGAAGCTTTCTTT	CASNPLSGAEAFF
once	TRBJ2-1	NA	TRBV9	TGTGCCAGCAGCGGCTGGAGGGGGGGGTCCTACAATGAGCAGTTCTTC	CASSGWRGGSYNEQFF
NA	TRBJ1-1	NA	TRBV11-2	TGTGCCAGCAGCTTAAACGAGGACACTGAAGCTTTCTTT	CASSLNEDTEAFF
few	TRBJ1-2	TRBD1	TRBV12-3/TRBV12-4	TGTGCCAGCAGTTTTGGACAGGGCCGGGGCTACACCTTC	CASSFGQGRGYTF
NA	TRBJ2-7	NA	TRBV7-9	TGTGCCAGCAGCTCCCTCCTTCTCCCTCTATTC	CASSSLLLPLF
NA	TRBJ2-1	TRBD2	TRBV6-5	TGTGCCAGCAGCCTACTAGCGGGAGGGTCTGATGAGCAGTTCTTC	CASSLLAGGSDEQFF
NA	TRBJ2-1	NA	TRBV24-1	TGTGCCACCAGTGACCGTCCTAGGGCACGGCTGGGGCCCCCCTCCTACAATGAGCAGTTCTTC	CATSDRPRARLGPPSYNEQFF
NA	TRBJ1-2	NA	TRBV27	TGTGCCAGTGGTATACGTGGGGGCTGGAATGGCTACACCTTC	CASGIRGGWNGYTF
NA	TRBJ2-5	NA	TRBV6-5	TGTGCCAGCAGTCTTTTTAGTGCGCGCGAGACCCAGTACTTC	CASSLFSARETQYF
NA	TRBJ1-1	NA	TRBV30	TGTGCCTGGACAGGGTTTGAAGGAGCTTTCTTT	CAWTGFEGAFF
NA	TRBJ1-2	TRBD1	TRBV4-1	TGCGCCAGCAGCCCCGACAGGGCAGTTGGATATGGCTACACCTTC	CASSPDRAVGYGYTF
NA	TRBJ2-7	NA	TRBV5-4	TGTGCCAGCAGCTTGGCCGGGGGGCCCTACGAGCAGTACTTC	CASSLAGGPYEQYF
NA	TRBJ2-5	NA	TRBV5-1	TGCGCCAGCAGCTTGGCCCAGAACCAAGAGACCCAGTACTTC	CASSLAQNQETQYF
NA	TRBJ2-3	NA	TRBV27	TGTGCCAGCAGAAGGACTGCCAGCGGAGACCGAGATACGCAGTATTTT	CASRRTASGDRDTQYF
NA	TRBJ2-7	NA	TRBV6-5	TGTGCCAGCAGGGATCACCCAGGGCCCATCTACGAGCAGTACTTC	CASRDHPGPIYEQYF
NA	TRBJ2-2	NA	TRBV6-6	TGTGCCAGCAGTCCCCGGGGCTGGGGGCGTACGAACACCGGGGAGCTGTTTTTT	CASSPRGWGRTNTGELFF
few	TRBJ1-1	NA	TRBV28	TGTGCCAGCGAGGGGAACACTGAAGCTTTCTTT	CASEGNTEAFF
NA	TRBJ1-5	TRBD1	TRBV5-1	TGCGCCAGCAGCTTGGGGGACAGAAATCAGCCCCAGCATTTT	CASSLGDRNQPQHF
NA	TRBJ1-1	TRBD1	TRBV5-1	TGCGCCAGCAGCCCCGGACAGGGAGGCACTGAAGCTTTCTTT	CASSPGQGGTEAFF
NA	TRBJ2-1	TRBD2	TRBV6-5	TGTGCCAGCAACGGGGGGGTCTACAATGAGCAGTTCTTC	CASNGGVYNEQFF
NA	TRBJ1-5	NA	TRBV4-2	TGTGCCAGCAGCCAAGGCGCGGGGGTGGGCAATCAGCCCCAGCATTTT	CASSQGAGVGNQPQHF
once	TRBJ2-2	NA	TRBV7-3	TGTGCCAGCAGCCGGATGACAGGGAACACCGGGGAGCTGTTTTTT	CASSRMTGNTGELFF
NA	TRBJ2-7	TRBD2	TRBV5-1	TGCGCCAGCGCGGGGGGACTCCCGGGCGAGCAGTACTTC	CASAGGLPGEQYF
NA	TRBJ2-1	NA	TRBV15	TGTGCCACCGGCCAAACATTGGATGAGCAGTTCTTC	CATGQTLDEQFF
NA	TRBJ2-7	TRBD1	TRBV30	TGTGCCTGGAGAAGGACAGGTACCTACGAGCAGTACTTC	CAWRRTGTYEQYF
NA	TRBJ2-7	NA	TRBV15	TGTGCCACCAGCAGAGATCGAGGGAGCGGCAACGAGCAGTACTTC	CATSRDRGSGNEQYF
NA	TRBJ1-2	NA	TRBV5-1	TGCGCCAGCAGCTCCGAGGTCCTATCGGGCTACACCTTC	CASSSEVLSGYTF
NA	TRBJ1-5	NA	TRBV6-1	TGTGCCAGCAGTGAAGCGCTTCGGGACATTGTCTTTGGTCAGCCCCAGCATTTT	CASSEALRDIVFGQPQHF
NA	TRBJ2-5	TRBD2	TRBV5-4	TGTGCCAGCAGCCAGACTAGCGGGGGGGTACGAGAGACCCAGTACTTC	CASSQTSGGVRETQYF
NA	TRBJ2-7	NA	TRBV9	TGTGCCAGCAGCGTAGAGGACACCCCCTACGAGCAGTACTTC	CASSVEDTPYEQYF
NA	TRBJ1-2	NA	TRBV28	TGTGCCCTCGGCAGGGACTATGGCTACACCTTC	CALGRDYGYTF
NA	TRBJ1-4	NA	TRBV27	TGTGCCAGCAGTAGGAGTGGAGCAACTAATGAAAAACTGTTTTTT	CASSRSGATNEKLFF
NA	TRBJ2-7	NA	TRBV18	TGTGCCAGCTCACCAAGGACCGGGGGAGCCCTACGAGAGCAGTACTTC	CASSPRTGGALREQYF
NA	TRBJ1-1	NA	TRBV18	TGTGCCAGCTCGCCCTCGACACTGAACACTGAAGCTTTCTTT	CASSPSTLNTEAFF
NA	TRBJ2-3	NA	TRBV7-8	TGTGCCAGCAGCTTAGGACAGCAAATTGATACGCAGTATTTT	CASSLGQQIDTQYF
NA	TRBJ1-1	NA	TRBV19	TGTGCCAGTAAGGCCTCGGGAGGAGAAGCTTTCTTT	CASKASGGEAFF
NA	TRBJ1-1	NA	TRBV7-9	TGTGCCAGCAGCCCCGGGAGCGGGAACACTGAAGCTTTCTTT	CASSPGSGNTEAFF
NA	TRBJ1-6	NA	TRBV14	TGTGCCAGCAGCCCCCAGCGGGAGGGCTCACCCCTCCACTTT	CASSPQREGSPLHF
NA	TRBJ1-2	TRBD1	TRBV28	TGTGCCAGCAGTGCCGGACAGGGTAGCTATGGCTACACCTTC	CASSAGQGSYGYTF
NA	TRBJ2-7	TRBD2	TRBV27	TGTGCCAGCAGTTCTACTAGCGGGAGGCTTTACGAGCAGTACTTC	CASSSTSGRLYEQYF
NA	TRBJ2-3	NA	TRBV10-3	TGTGCCATCAGTGAGCCCCCGGTAGTTACGCAGTATTTT	CAISEPPVVTQYF
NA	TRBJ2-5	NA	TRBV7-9	TGTGCCAGCAGCTTATGGGGCCCGGAGACCCAGTACTTC	CASSLWGPETQYF
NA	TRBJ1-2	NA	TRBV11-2	TGTGCCAGCAGATCGCCCAGGACAGCCACTTATGGCTACACCTTC	CASRSPRTATYGYTF
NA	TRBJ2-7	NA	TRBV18	TGTGCCAGCTCACCAAAGGAGGGGGGGTCCTACGAGCAGTACTTC	CASSPKEGGSYEQYF
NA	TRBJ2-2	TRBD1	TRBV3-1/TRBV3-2	TGTGCCAGCAGCGACGACAGGGGGCCTACCGGGGAGCTGTTTTTT	CASSDDRGPTGELFF
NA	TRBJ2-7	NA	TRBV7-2	TGTGCCAGCAGCTTCGGATCGAGGGGGAAAGGGCTCGAGCAGTACTTC	CASSFGSRGKGLEQYF
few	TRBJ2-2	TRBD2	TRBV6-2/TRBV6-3	TGTGCCAGCAGTTCCGCAGAGGAAGGGACTAGCGGGACCCTAACCGGGGAGCTGTTTTTT	CASSSAEEGTSGTLTGELFF
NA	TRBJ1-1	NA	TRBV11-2	TGTGCCAGCAGCTTAGTAATGAACACTGAAGCTTTCTTT	CASSLVMNTEAFF
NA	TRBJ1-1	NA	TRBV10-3	TGTGCCAGTGCGGACAACATGAACACTGAAGCTTTCTTT	CASADNMNTEAFF
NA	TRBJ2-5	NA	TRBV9	TGTGCCAGCAGCGTTGGGCAGGCGGAGACCCAGTACTTC	CASSVGQAETQYF
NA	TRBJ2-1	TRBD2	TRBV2	TGTGCCAGCCGTGTTGGACTAGCGACGACAATGAGGGAGTTCTTC	CASRVGLATTMREFF
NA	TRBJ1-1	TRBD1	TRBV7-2	TGTGCCAGCAGCTTCCGACAGGGGGGTGAAGCTTTCTTT	CASSFRQGGEAFF